The rows below give T cell receptor beta chains drawn from one sample of a study of technical replicates of blood from a few donors. Some clones are missing from TCRdb's copy, which holds only in-frame ones; the method was immunoSEQ multiplex PCR. This sample has 50,000 to 65,000 clones, with more than 85% found just once. Sequenced input: PBMCs. These receptors all come from a human donor in good health. Some clones in this sample may be carry-over from other donors' samples. Both conserved end residues are part of each CDR3. D genes are given only for firm matches. Part of the rows lack a size; the others show once, few, many or a class for expanded clones.

j_call d_call v_call clone_size cdr3_aa cdr3_nt
TRBJ1-5 NA TRBV6-1 NA CASSLSRAGQPQHF TGTGCCAGCAGTCTCTCCCGGGCGGGGCAGCCCCAGCATTTT
TRBJ1-1 NA TRBV6-5 NA CASSYQVNTEAFF TGTGCCAGCAGTTATCAGGTGAACACTGAAGCTTTCTTT
TRBJ2-3 TRBD2 TRBV7-3 NA CASTPGLAEYTDTQYF TGTGCCAGCACCCCGGGACTAGCGGAGTACACAGATACGCAGTATTTT
TRBJ2-3 NA TRBV18 NA CASSPRSADTQYF TGTGCCAGCTCACCACGGTCGGCAGATACGCAGTATTTT
TRBJ1-5 NA TRBV2 NA CASSEATQPQHF TGTGCCAGCAGTGAAGCGACACAGCCCCAGCATTTT
TRBJ2-6 NA TRBV6-5 once CASSTRRGANVLTF TGTGCCAGCAGCACCCGGCGGGGGGCCAACGTCCTGACTTTC
TRBJ2-7 TRBD1 TRBV19 NA CASSTSTGGREQYF TGTGCCAGTAGCACTTCCACAGGGGGCCGCGAGCAGTACTTC
TRBJ2-4 NA TRBV15 NA CATSNRVAKNIQYF TGTGCCACCAGCAACAGGGTAGCCAAAAACATTCAGTACTTC
TRBJ2-1 TRBD1 TRBV9 NA CASSLRGQVHEQFF TGTGCCAGCAGCTTGAGAGGACAGGTCCATGAGCAGTTCTTC
TRBJ2-7 NA TRBV11-2 NA CASSLGVARSYEQYF TGTGCCAGCAGCTTAGGAGTCGCACGGAGCTACGAGCAGTACTTC
TRBJ2-2 NA TRBV4-3 NA CASSQVPQRANTGELFF TGCGCCAGCAGCCAAGTTCCGCAGCGGGCGAACACCGGGGAGCTGTTTTTT
TRBJ2-2 NA TRBV7-3 NA CASSPGGGTHTGELFF TGTGCCAGCAGCCCCGGCGGCGGGACCCACACCGGGGAGCTGTTTTTT
TRBJ2-3 TRBD2 TRBV29-1 NA CSVGLAGGDTQYF TGCAGCGTGGGACTAGCGGGAGGCGATACGCAGTATTTT
TRBJ2-3 TRBD2 TRBV5-1 NA CASSLDGGSGDTQYF TGCGCCAGCAGCTTGGACGGGGGGTCTGGGGATACGCAGTATTTT
TRBJ2-5 NA TRBV5-1 once CASSLTGSETQYF TGCGCCAGCAGCTTGACAGGGAGTGAGACCCAGTACTTC
TRBJ2-2 NA TRBV5-1 NA CASSSGFVGELFF TGCGCCAGCAGCTCCGGGTTCGTCGGGGAGCTGTTTTTT
TRBJ2-7 TRBD2 TRBV4-2 NA CASSQDLAGGISSYEQYF TGTGCCAGCAGCCAAGACCTAGCGGGGGGTATCAGCTCCTACGAGCAGTACTTC
TRBJ1-5 NA TRBV6-5 once CASSYSTSGGQPQHF TGTGCCAGCAGTTACTCGACAAGTGGAGGCCAGCCCCAGCATTTT
TRBJ2-1 TRBD2 TRBV7-6 NA CASTQGLAGAFYEQFF TGTGCCAGCACCCAGGGACTAGCGGGGGCTTTCTATGAGCAGTTCTTC
TRBJ2-2 NA TRBV9 NA CASSAEPRELFF TGTGCCAGCAGCGCCGAACCTAGGGAGCTGTTTTTT
TRBJ2-3 NA TRBV7-3 once CASSRSGTDTQYF TGTGCCAGCAGCAGAAGCGGGACAGATACGCAGTATTTT
TRBJ2-3 TRBD2 TRBV7-9 NA CASQRGSTDTQYF TGTGCCAGCCAGCGGGGAAGCACAGATACGCAGTATTTT
TRBJ1-3 TRBD1 TRBV7-9 NA CASSSWTGSSGNTIYF TGTGCCAGCAGCTCGTGGACAGGGAGCTCTGGAAACACCATATATTTT
TRBJ2-1 NA TRBV20-1 NA CSARDQSEMFF TGCAGTGCTAGAGACCAGAGCGAGATGTTCTTC
TRBJ2-3 TRBD2 TRBV7-8 NA CASSLGGGRADTQYF TGTGCCAGCAGCTTAGGCGGGGGTAGGGCAGATACGCAGTATTTT
TRBJ1-2 NA TRBV6-5 NA CASSGRGLGNGYTF TGTGCCAGCAGTGGACGGGGATTGGGTAATGGCTACACCTTC
TRBJ2-1 TRBD2 TRBV7-3 NA CASSFPGLAAGEQFF TGTGCCAGCAGCTTCCCGGGACTAGCGGCTGGGGAGCAGTTCTTC
TRBJ1-4 TRBD1 TRBV4-3 NA CASSRVDRGREKLFF TGCGCCAGCAGCCGAGTGGACAGGGGTCGTGAAAAACTGTTTTTT
TRBJ1-1 NA TRBV7-3 many CASSYDPDTEAFF TGTGCCAGCAGCTATGATCCGGACACTGAAGCTTTCTTT
TRBJ1-6 TRBD1 TRBV2 NA CASRDRGDYNSPLHF TGTGCCAGCAGGGACAGGGGCGATTATAATTCACCCCTCCACTTT
TRBJ2-7 TRBD1 TRBV5-1 NA CASSTRTGSYEQYF TGCGCCAGCAGCACCAGGACAGGCTCCTACGAGCAGTACTTC
TRBJ2-3 TRBD2 TRBV6-5 NA CASSYSPSGGTDTQYF TGTGCCAGCAGTTACTCGCCTAGCGGGGGGACAGATACGCAGTATTTT
TRBJ2-7 NA TRBV30 NA CAWSLGGMGDEQYF TGTGCCTGGAGTCTGGGGGGTATGGGGGACGAGCAGTACTTC
TRBJ1-1 NA TRBV19 NA CASSAGTAYTEAFF TGTGCCAGTAGTGCAGGAACCGCTTACACTGAAGCTTTCTTT
TRBJ1-1 TRBD1 TRBV4-1 few CASSRAGGRGPGTEAFF TGCGCCAGCAGCAGAGCAGGGGGGCGGGGACCGGGAACTGAAGCTTTCTTT
TRBJ2-5 NA TRBV6-1 NA CASSAGVGDQETQYF TGTGCCAGCAGCGCCGGGGTTGGGGACCAAGAGACCCAGTACTTC
TRBJ2-2 TRBD2 TRBV18 once CASSPPRGAPTGELFF TGTGCCAGCTCACCACCGCGGGGGGCCCCCACCGGGGAGCTGTTTTTT
TRBJ1-2 NA TRBV6-1 NA CASSVGRGDGYTF TGTGCCAGCAGTGTGGGCAGGGGAGATGGCTACACCTTC
TRBJ2-3 TRBD1 TRBV5-4 NA CASSLLRTGRTDTQYF TGTGCCAGCAGCTTGTTAAGGACAGGGAGGACAGATACGCAGTATTTT
TRBJ2-1 TRBD2 TRBV29-1 NA CSVLEGRLAGAHNEQFF TGCAGCGTTCTTGAAGGGCGACTAGCGGGAGCACATAATGAGCAGTTCTTC
TRBJ2-5 TRBD2 TRBV9 NA CASSVTPGGQETQYF TGTGCCAGCAGCGTAACTCCGGGGGGGCAAGAGACCCAGTACTTC
TRBJ2-7 TRBD2 TRBV6-1 NA CASSERTSGRRYEQYF TGTGCCAGCAGTGAACGGACTAGCGGGAGACGATACGAGCAGTACTTC
TRBJ1-1 NA TRBV4-2 NA CASARGDTEAFF TGTGCCAGCGCCCGGGGGGACACTGAAGCTTTCTTT
TRBJ1-1 NA TRBV15 NA CATSRDHRSIEAFF TGTGCCACCAGCAGAGATCATCGCAGTATTGAAGCTTTCTTT
TRBJ1-1 TRBD1 TRBV10-3 once CAISRTGGEWTEAFF TGTGCCATCAGTAGGACAGGGGGCGAATGGACTGAAGCTTTCTTT
TRBJ1-3 TRBD1 TRBV2 NA CASRKLQGAVGNTIYF TGTGCCAGCAGGAAACTACAGGGGGCAGTTGGAAACACCATATATTTT
TRBJ2-1 NA TRBV19 NA CASSIQAGTGEQFF TGTGCCAGTAGTATACAAGCGGGGACAGGTGAGCAGTTCTTC
TRBJ2-7 TRBD2 TRBV7-8 NA CASSSWLAGDSEQYF TGTGCCAGCAGCTCTTGGTTAGCGGGAGATTCCGAGCAGTACTTC
TRBJ1-4 TRBD1 TRBV4-3 NA CASSQRLTGQSNEKLFF TGCGCCAGCAGCCAAAGATTGACGGGACAGTCTAATGAAAAACTGTTTTTT
TRBJ2-7 TRBD2 TRBV11-2 NA CASSTAGLAGSYEQYF TGTGCCAGCAGCACTGCGGGACTAGCGGGATCCTACGAGCAGTACTTC